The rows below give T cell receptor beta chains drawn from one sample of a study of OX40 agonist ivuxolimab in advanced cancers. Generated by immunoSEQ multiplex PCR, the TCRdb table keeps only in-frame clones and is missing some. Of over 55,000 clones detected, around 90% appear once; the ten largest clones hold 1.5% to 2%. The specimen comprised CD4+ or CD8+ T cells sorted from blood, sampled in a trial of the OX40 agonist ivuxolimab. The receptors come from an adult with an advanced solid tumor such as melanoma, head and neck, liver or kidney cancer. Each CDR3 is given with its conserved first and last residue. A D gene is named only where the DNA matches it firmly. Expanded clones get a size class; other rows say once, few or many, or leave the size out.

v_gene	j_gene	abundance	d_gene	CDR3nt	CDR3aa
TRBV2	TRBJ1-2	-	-	TGTGCCAGGGGGACGGTTACTAACTATGGCTACACCTTC	CARGTVTNYGYTF
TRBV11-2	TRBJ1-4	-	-	TGTGCCAGCAGCCAAACAGGGTCGTCTAATGAAAAACTGTTTTTT	CASSQTGSSNEKLFF
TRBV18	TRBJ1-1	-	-	TGTGCCAGCTCACCGGATCAGAACACTGAAGCTTTCTTT	CASSPDQNTEAFF
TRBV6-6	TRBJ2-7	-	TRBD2	TGTGCCAGCAGTTACGTGTCTAGCGGGGAGCAGTACTTC	CASSYVSSGEQYF
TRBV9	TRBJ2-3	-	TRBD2	TGTGCCAGCAGCCCGGGGCTAGCGGGGTCCACAGATACGCAGTATTTT	CASSPGLAGSTDTQYF
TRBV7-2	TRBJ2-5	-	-	TGTGCCAGCAGCCCCATTTACCCAGAGACCCAGTACTTC	CASSPIYPETQYF
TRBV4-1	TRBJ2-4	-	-	TGCGCCAGCAGCCAAGATATAAGAGGGGATGGGTACATTCAGTACTTC	CASSQDIRGDGYIQYF
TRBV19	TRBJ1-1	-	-	TGTGCCAGTAGTATAGGGTTAGGGGATGGTGAAGCTTTCTTT	CASSIGLGDGEAFF
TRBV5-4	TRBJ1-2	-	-	TGTGCCAGCAGCTTGCTCCTGGGGCCTAACTATGGCTACACCTTC	CASSLLLGPNYGYTF
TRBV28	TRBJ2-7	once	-	TGTGCCAGCAGTTTCCTCTACGAGCAGTACTTC	CASSFLYEQYF
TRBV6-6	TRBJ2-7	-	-	TGTGCCAGCAGCAGGGACCCCGGGGGTGACGAGCAGTACTTC	CASSRDPGGDEQYF
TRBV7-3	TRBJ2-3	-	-	TGTGCCAGCAGCTCGACAGGTTTCTCCACAGATACGCAGTATTTT	CASSSTGFSTDTQYF
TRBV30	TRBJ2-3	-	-	TGTGCCTGGAGTCACGGGCGGGGGCGCACAGATACGCAGTATTTT	CAWSHGRGRTDTQYF
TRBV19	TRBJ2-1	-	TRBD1	TGTGCCAGTAGTATGGCAGGAGGGACAGGGGTGCCTAATGAGCAGTTCTTC	CASSMAGGTGVPNEQFF
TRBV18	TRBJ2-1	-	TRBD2	TGTGCCAGCTCATGGCTAGCGGGATCAACCTACAATGAGCAGTTCTTC	CASSWLAGSTYNEQFF
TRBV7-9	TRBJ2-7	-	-	TGTGCCAGCAGCACCATGGGCAGGGCGCTTTCCTACGAGCAGTACTTC	CASSTMGRALSYEQYF
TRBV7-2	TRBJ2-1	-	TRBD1	TGTGCCAGCAGCTTAGCGGGGACAGGAGACTACAATGAGCAGTTCTTC	CASSLAGTGDYNEQFF